Below are 32 T cell receptor beta chains sequenced from a single sample in a study of T cell changes during pregnancy in multiple sclerosis. Clones were sequenced by immunoSEQ multiplex PCR, and TCRdb holds only the in-frame ones, with some missing. This sample has roughly 38,000 clones, with 92% found just once. The material was CD4+ T cells from peripheral blood mononuclear cells, obtained before pregnancy. Receptor source: a female donor with multiple sclerosis, enrolled in a pregnancy study.

The chain couples TRBV5-1 to TRBJ2-3, with no clear D. There are 13 residues in the CDR3. The germline V gene has CDR1 SGHRS and CDR2 YFSETQ. V was pared by 1 base and J by 6 bases, with 9 bases between. CDR3 amino acids: CASSLPSTDTQYF. Written as DNA, the CDR3 is TGCGCCAGCAGCTTGCCCTCTACCGATACGCAGTATTTT.

This clone has just one count. This chain connects TRBV19 to TRBJ1-1, with TRBD1 matching 9 bases. The CDR3 contains 14 residues. The germline gives CDR1 LNHDA, CDR2 SQIVND (reference sequence). Germline trimming cut 4 bases from V and 6 bases from J; bases unmatched to any gene: 6. CDR3 in amino acids: CASSNGDRVSEAFF. DNA of the CDR3: TGTGCCAGTAGTAACGGGGACAGGGTTTCTGAAGCTTTCTTT.

The chain recombines TRBV2 with TRBJ1-1, with D possibly being TRBD1 (5 bases). Between the trimmed V and J ends, which lost 2 bases and 4 bases, there was a span of 11 bases. This CDR3 contains 14 residues. The V gene's germline CDR1 is SNHLY and CDR2 FYNNEI. CDR3 coding DNA: TGTGCCAGCAGTGAACCCAGGGATTCCACTGAAGCTTTCTTT. It specifies CASSEPRDSTEAFF.

This clone was recorded only once. The rearrangement uses TRBV29-1 and TRBJ1-2; D perhaps matches TRBD1 (6 bases). The CDR3 is 13 amino acids. V dropped 4 bases and J dropped 6 bases, with 15 bases sitting between them. Per germline, CDR1 SQVTM and CDR2 ANQGSEA. The CDR3 sequence is CSVVGQGSDGYTF. CDR3 in DNA: TGCAGCGTTGTAGGTCAGGGGTCGGATGGCTACACCTTC.

The V call is TRBV4-1, the J call TRBJ2-7, with 8 positions matching TRBD1. The CDR3 is made up of 15 amino acids. Trimming at V came to 1 base and at J to 2 bases, leaving 4 bases not matched to a gene. Germline CDR1 MGHRA, CDR2 YSYEKL. The CDR3 DNA is TGCGCCAGCAGCCAAGTCGGGACAGGTACCTACGAGCAGTACTTC. Amino acids: CASSQVGTGTYEQYF.

The V gene is TRBV11-2, the J gene TRBJ2-5, with TRBD1 matching 9 bases. CDR1 is SGHAT and CDR2 is FQNNGV in the germline V gene. The CDR3 extends over 16 amino acids. Trimming removed 0 bases from V and 5 bases from J; junction bases left unmatched: 7. The CDR3 region has the DNA TGTGCCAGCAGCTTAGATTCGACAGGGGGATGGGAGACCCAGTACTTC. This gives the protein CASSLDSTGGWETQYF.

This chain connects TRBV7-2 to TRBJ2-1; TRBD1 is a possible D gene (6 bases). Per the germline V gene, CDR1 is SGHTA and CDR2 is FQGNSA. With 5 bases removed from V and 9 bases from J, the gap between germline ends came to 11 bases. The CDR3 length is 12 residues. CDR3 in amino acids: CASSTGPSEQFF. Written as DNA, the CDR3 is TGTGCCAGCAGCACAGGGCCTAGTGAGCAGTTCTTC. Full variable domain (outside the CDR3, taken from reference TRBV7-2 and TRBJ2-1): GAGVSQSPSNKVTEKGKDVELRCDPISGHTALYWYRQSLGQGLEFLIYFQGNSAPDKSGLPSDRFSAERTGGSVSTLTIQRTQQEDSAVYLCASSTGPSEQFFGPGTRLTVL.

The CDR3 nucleotides are TGTGCCAGCGCGGGACTAGCGGAGGGTTTGGAGCAGTACTTC. Its protein product is CASAGLAEGLEQYF. This chain connects TRBV27 to TRBJ2-7, with 11 bases lining up with TRBD2. Germline CDR1 reads MNHEY; CDR2 reads SMNVEV (reference sequence). This CDR3 spans 14 amino acids. V shed 8 bases and J 7 bases; nucleotides not matched to a gene: 10.

V is TRBV30 and J is TRBJ1-6; TRBD1 is a possible D gene (6 bases). Trimming took off 7 bases at V and 15 bases at J, with 13 bases between the two ends. The CDR3 runs 10 residues. CDR1 is GTSNPN and CDR2 is SVGIG in the germline V gene (reference sequence). Here the CDR3 reads CAYLYRVLHF. The DNA of the CDR3 is TGTGCCTACCTTTACAGGGTCCTCCACTTT.

V is TRBV2 and J is TRBJ1-1; 8 bases align to TRBD1. The V and J ends lost 5 bases and 7 bases, in that order; junction bases with no gene match: 15. In germline, CDR1 is SNHLY, CDR2 FYNNEI. This CDR3 contains 16 residues. The CDR3 region has the DNA TGTGCCAGCAGTCACCCTCCAGGGGGCGCCTGGATTGAAGCTTTCTTT. Translated: CASSHPPGGAWIEAFF.

The chain combines TRBV9 with TRBJ1-5; 9 bases fit TRBD1. The length of the CDR3 is 15 residues. CDR1 SGDLS and CDR2 YYNGEE come from the germline V gene. V was pared by 0 bases and J by 6 bases, with 4 bases of the junction left unmatched. The CDR3 loop reads CASSVGGQGAQPQHF. CDR3 sequence (DNA): TGTGCCAGCAGCGTAGGGGGACAGGGTGCTCAGCCCCAGCATTTT.

The gene calls are TRBV29-1 and TRBJ1-1, with a possible D match to TRBD1 (5 bases). From germline, CDR1 is SQVTM and CDR2 ANQGSEA. The CDR3 spans 12 residues. V was pared by 6 bases and J by 7 bases, with 15 bases between. In DNA form, the CDR3 reads TGCAGCGTAGGCGGACAACCCATTGAAGCTTTCTTT. It is translated as CSVGGQPIEAFF.

This chain connects TRBV10-3 to TRBJ2-1; the match to TRBD1 covers 12 bases. The V gene's germline CDR1 is ENHRY and CDR2 SYGVKD. The CDR3 consists of 14 residues. The V gene end was trimmed by 10 bases and the J gene end by 7 bases; junction bases not matched to a gene: 8. In DNA, the CDR3 is TGTGCCAGTGGGGGGACAGGGGGCTTGAATGAGCAGTTCTTC. Encoded protein: CASGGTGGLNEQFF.

The CDR3 bases are TGCGCCAGCTGTGAGGGGGCAGTCACCGGGGAGCTGTTTTTT. The encoded protein is CASCEGAVTGELFF. This chain joins TRBV5-1 and TRBJ2-2; 7 nucleotides line up with TRBD1. V shed 7 bases, J shed 4 bases, and the junction held 7 bases outside the gene matches. Germline CDR1 and CDR2: SGHRS and YFSETQ. This CDR3 is built from 14 residues.

V and J are TRBV28 and TRBJ2-1; 8 bases align to TRBD2. Germline assignment: CDR1 MDHEN and CDR2 SYDVKM. The ends lost 10 bases at V and 4 bases at J; junction bases unmatched: 6. The CDR3 extends over 13 amino acids. The CDR3 coding sequence is TGTGCCATACGGGGGGGGCTATACAATGAGCAGTTCTTC. It specifies CAIRGGLYNEQFF.

The chain has TRBV5-1 and TRBJ2-7, with TRBD2 matching 13 bases. The CDR3 runs to 18 residues. The ends lost 5 bases at V and 1 base at J; junction bases unmatched: 12. The germline gives CDR1 SGHRS, CDR2 YFSETQ. CDR3 sequence reads: CASSPGLAGAPTSYEQYF. In DNA, the CDR3 is TGCGCCAGCAGTCCTGGACTAGCGGGAGCGCCGACGTCCTACGAGCAGTACTTC.

V and J are TRBV19 and TRBJ2-1; 8 positions agree with TRBD2. CDR3 length equals 15 residues. Germline trimming cut 6 bases from V and 6 bases from J; bases unmatched to any gene: 10. Per germline, CDR1 LNHDA and CDR2 SQIVND (reference sequence). In DNA form, the CDR3 reads TGTGCCAGTAGCCCTACCGGGACTAGTTCCAATGAGCAGTTCTTC. It is translated as CASSPTGTSSNEQFF.

The chain couples TRBV7-3 to TRBJ2-3; D is unresolved. Germline CDR1 and CDR2: SGHTA and FQGTGA. Trimming pared 2 bases from V and 0 bases from J, leaving 6 bases between. CDR3 length: 14 residues. CDR3: CASSLHGSTDTQYF. The CDR3 DNA reads as TGTGCCAGCAGCTTACACGGTAGCACAGATACGCAGTATTTT. Full variable domain (rest looked up from reference TRBV7-3 and TRBJ2-3): GAGVSQTPSNKVTEKGKYVELRCDPISGHTALYWYRQSLGQGPEFLIYFQGTGAADDSGLPNDRFFAVRPEGSVSTLKIQRTERGDSAVYLCASSLHGSTDTQYFGPGTRLTVL.

The genes are TRBV19 and TRBJ1-2; perhaps TRBD1 as D (5 bases). Deletions cut 4 bases from V and 4 bases from J, with 16 bases between. This CDR3 contains 15 residues. The germline V gene encodes CDR1 LNHDA and CDR2 SQIVND (reference sequence). CDR3 nucleotide sequence: TGTGCCAGTAGTACTACAGGCCCCAACCTCTATGGCTACACCTTC. Amino acids: CASSTTGPNLYGYTF.

This chain connects TRBV6-1 to TRBJ1-1; 7 bases fit TRBD1. V shed 6 bases, J shed 7 bases, and the junction held 11 bases outside the gene matches. The CDR3 extends over 14 amino acids. Germline V gene sequence: CDR1 MNHNS, CDR2 SASEGT. This CDR3 is CASSRIRGQDEAFF. The CDR3 nucleotides read TGTGCCAGCAGCCGAATAAGGGGGCAAGATGAAGCTTTCTTT.

This clone showed up just once. The V gene is TRBV11-3, the J gene TRBJ2-7, with D maybe TRBD1 (7 bases). Germline V CDR1 and CDR2: SGHNT, YENEEA. V was trimmed by 0 bases and J by 4 bases, leaving 16 bases between them. The CDR3 spans 16 residues. CDR3 residues: CASSLEEGARRYEQYF. The CDR3 DNA is TGTGCCAGCAGCTTAGAGGAGGGGGCTAGAAGGTACGAGCAGTACTTC.

This clone was found a few times. V gene TRBV7-9 combines with J gene TRBJ2-5; D is perhaps TRBD2 (6 bases). This CDR3 comprises 15 residues. The ends were cut back, 5 bases at V and 4 bases at J, with 17 bases in the middle. Germline assignment: CDR1 SEHNR and CDR2 FQNEAQ (reference sequence). The CDR3 nucleotides are TGTGCCAGCAGCCATGGAGGGGCATTTGGAGAGACCCAGTACTTC. The encoded protein is CASSHGGAFGETQYF. Variable domain in full (rest from reference TRBV7-9 and TRBJ2-5): DTGVSQNPRHKITKRGQNVTFRCDPISEHNRLYWYRQTLGQGPEFLTYFQNEAQLEKSRLLSDRFSAERPKGSFSTLEIQRTEQGDSAMYLCASSHGGAFGETQYFGPGTRLLVL.

V is TRBV5-4 and J is TRBJ1-3; tentative D call: TRBD1 (6 bases). Trimming cost V 3 bases and J 0 bases, with 10 bases left between them. CDR1 is SGHNT and CDR2 is YYREEE in the germline V gene (reference sequence). The CDR3 sequence is 15 residues long. The CDR3 protein is CASSSGTNSGNTIYF. Written as DNA, the CDR3 is TGTGCCAGCAGCTCCGGGACAAACTCTGGAAACACCATATATTTT. Looking up the rest from reference TRBV5-4 and TRBJ1-3 gives the full variable domain: ETGVTQSPTHLIKTRGQQVTLRCSSQSGHNTVSWYQQALGQGPQFIFQYYREEENGRGNFPPRFSGLQFPNYSSELNVNALELDDSALYLCASSSGTNSGNTIYFGEGSWLTVV.

J is TRBJ2-7 and V is TRBV2; possible D gene TRBD1, 5 bases. Deletions cut 4 bases from V and 5 bases from J, with 12 bases between. Germline-derived CDR1 and CDR2 are SNHLY and FYNNEI. The CDR3 is 13 residues long. CDR3 sequence reads: CASSAQGTDEQYF. The CDR3 nucleotides read TGTGCCAGCAGTGCCCAGGGTACCGACGAGCAGTACTTC.

The chain joins TRBV5-6 to TRBJ2-7; the match to TRBD2 covers 9 bases. Germline CDR1 is SGHDT and CDR2 is YYEEEE. V lost 3 bases to trimming and J lost 2 bases; unmatched junction nucleotides: 9. This CDR3 has 16 amino acids. In DNA form, the CDR3 reads TGTGCCAGCAGCTCGACCGGGACTAGCAGAACCTACGAGCAGTACTTC. It specifies CASSSTGTSRTYEQYF.

V is TRBV7-2 and J is TRBJ2-2; D remains unclear. CDR3 length equals 13 residues. V lost 3 bases and J lost 2, with 4 bases in between. The germline CDR1 and CDR2 sequences are SGHTA and FQGNSA. DNA of the CDR3: TGTGCCAGCAGCTTCAGTAACACCGGGGAGCTGTTTTTT. This sequence encodes CASSFSNTGELFF.

The count of this clone is one. The J gene is TRBJ2-7, the V gene TRBV15; 8 bases line up with TRBD2. CDR3 length: 16 amino acids. J gave up 4 bases and V 0 bases, and 8 bases lay outside the gene matches. Germline CDR1 is LNHNV and CDR2 is YYDKDF (reference sequence). The CDR3 here is CATSRDSSGSWYEQYF. Written as DNA, the CDR3 is TGTGCCACCAGCAGAGATTCGAGCGGGAGCTGGTACGAGCAGTACTTC. Full variable domain (outside the CDR3, taken from reference TRBV15 and TRBJ2-7): DAMVIQNPRYQVTQFGKPVTLSCSQTLNHNVMYWYQQKSSQAPKLLFHYYDKDFNNEADTPDNFQSRRPNTSFCFLDIRSPGLGDTAMYLCATSRDSSGSWYEQYFGPGTRLTVT.

The J gene is TRBJ1-1, the V gene TRBV30; D unclear. CDR3 length: 11 amino acids. Germline CDR1 reads GTSNPN; CDR2 reads SVGIG (reference sequence). Trimming took 8 bases from V and 3 from J, leaving 10 bases between them. The CDR3 DNA sequence: TGTGCCGGTAGAGGTGACACTGAAGCTTTCTTT. Amino acids: CAGRGDTEAFF.

The chain has TRBV7-2 and TRBJ2-3; D possibly corresponds to TRBD1 (6 bases). The germline CDR1 and CDR2 sequences are SGHTA and FQGNSA. V lost 5 bases to trimming and J lost 6 bases, with 12 bases between them. The CDR3 has 13 residues. The CDR3 spells CASSTGISDTQYF. The CDR3 nucleotides read TGTGCCAGCAGCACAGGGATCTCGGATACGCAGTATTTT.

DNA of the CDR3: TGTGCCAGCAGCCTCTCAGGCAATCAGCCCCAGCATTTT. Its translation: CASSLSGNQPQHF. The genes are TRBV7-9 and TRBJ1-5; D not resolved. Germline CDR1 SEHNR, CDR2 FQNEAQ (reference sequence). The CDR3 is 13 residues long. V dropped 5 bases and J dropped 2 bases, with 7 bases sitting between them.

V is TRBV15 and J is TRBJ2-1, with 7 nucleotides matching TRBD2. Germline lookup yields CDR1 LNHNV and CDR2 YYDKDF (reference sequence). This CDR3 has 16 residues. J gave up 2 bases and V 8 bases, and 12 bases lay outside the gene matches. The CDR3 loop reads CATREDLFIAYNEQFF. The CDR3 DNA sequence: TGTGCCACCCGGGAGGACCTTTTCATCGCCTACAATGAGCAGTTCTTC.

CDR3 amino acids: CASSRRRGAEAFF. CDR3 nucleotides: TGTGCCAGCAGCCGACGAAGGGGCGCTGAAGCTTTCTTT. J is TRBJ1-1 and V is TRBV6-5, with D tentatively TRBD1 (5 bases). V shed 6 bases and J shed 6 bases, with 14 bases lying between them. Germline V gene sequence: CDR1 MNHEY, CDR2 SVGAGI. The CDR3 extends over 13 amino acids.